One sample yielded the 5 T cell receptor beta chains listed below, sequenced in a study of vaccination and CD4 T cells after COVID-19. The treatment: approximately 10-day PBMC culture with coronavirus spike peptide pools or control peptides (ViraFEST assay). Cultured CD4+ T cell DNA underwent sequencing with the Oncomine TCR Beta short-read assay. TCRdb re-derived calls from the PCR reads in MiXCR, one entry per CDR3 protein. The sample consists of some 15,000 distinct CDR3 sequences, roughly three fifths of them appearing once. Which antigens these TCRs recognize remains unknown. Sequenced material: CD4+ T cells from blood, cultured in vitro. The source is a human donor who had recovered from COVID-19.

The rearrangement joins TRBV7-2 to TRBJ2-1; 7 bases fit TRBD2. Germline values: CDR1 SGHTA, CDR2 FQGNSA. The CDR3 contains 16 residues. The DNA of the CDR3 is TGTGCGAAGCCTTATCTCGGGGGGAGCTCCTACAATGAGCAGTTCTTC. Its translation is CAKPYLGGSSYNEQFF.

This clonotype was seen once. The rearrangement links TRBV2 to TRBJ2-2; D unclear. The CDR3 has 15 residues. CDR1 and CDR2 from the germline V gene are SNHLY and FYNNEI. Trimming removed 2 bases at V and 5 bases at J, with 12 bases between. In DNA form, the CDR3 reads TGTGCCAGCAGTGAATGGCAACCCCAAACCGGGGAGCTGTTTTTT. Encoded protein: CASSEWQPQTGELFF.

The V and J genes are TRBV28 and TRBJ2-3; tentatively, D is TRBD2 (5 bases). CDR3 length equals 13 residues. Germline lookup yields CDR1 MDHEN and CDR2 SYDVKM. Trimming removed 7 bases at V and 1 base at J, with 9 bases between. CDR3 nucleotides: TGTGCCAGCACCGACGGGGGCACAGATACGCAGTATTTT. It codes for CASTDGGTDTQYF. The entire variable domain, with the rest obtained from reference TRBV28 and TRBJ2-3, is as follows: DVKVTQSSRYLVKRTGEKVFLECVQDMDHENMFWYRQDPGLGLRLIYFSYDVKMKEKGDIPEGYSVSREKKERFSLILESASTNQTSMYLCASTDGGTDTQYFGPGTRLTVL.

The table lists this clonotype with a few counts. This chain uses TRBV7-3 with TRBJ1-1, with D tentatively TRBD1 (5 bases). Germline values: CDR1 SGHTA, CDR2 FQGTGA. This CDR3 comprises 13 residues. V was cut by 5 bases and J by 6 bases, with 13 bases left in between. Written as DNA, the CDR3 is TGTGCCAGCAGCGCCACGGGACGCGCTGAAGCTTTCTTT. Protein sequence: CASSATGRAEAFF.

V is TRBV7-9 and J is TRBJ1-4, with 8 positions matching TRBD1. The CDR3 contains 14 residues. With V trimmed by 7 bases and J by 5 bases, 6 bases remained unmatched. CDR1 and CDR2 (germline): SEHNR, FQNEAQ (reference sequence). The CDR3 spells CASTSGQGNEKLFF. DNA of the CDR3: TGTGCCAGCACTTCAGGACAGGGAAATGAAAAACTGTTTTTT.